The clone carrying this TCR beta chain was counted between two and nine times. It is likely a read error: a sequence one base away is far more abundant. Molecular barcoded adaptors covering alpha/delta and beta/gamma chains were used on approximately 400 ng RNA. TCRdb ran MiXCR on the reads and lists one entry per CDR3 protein. The table includes approximately 37,000 distinct CDR3 sequences, approximately 15% detected once. Germline loops: CDR1 SGHTA, CDR2 FQGNSA. The CDR3 is 15 residues long. V was clipped by 3 bases and J by 9 bases, with 18 bases between them. The data belong to a study of read filtering for tumor transcriptome and immune sequencing.

The sample comprised a population of CD138-negative cells sorted from bone marrow. This TCR derives from a donor aged 40 or over with multiple myeloma. The V call is TRBV7-2, the J call TRBJ2-1; perhaps TRBD2 as D (7 bases). The CDR3 sequence is CASSFGRGAGGEQFF. In nucleotides, the CDR3 is TGTGCCAGCAGCTTCGGACGGGGGGCAGGTGGTGAGCAGTTCTTC.